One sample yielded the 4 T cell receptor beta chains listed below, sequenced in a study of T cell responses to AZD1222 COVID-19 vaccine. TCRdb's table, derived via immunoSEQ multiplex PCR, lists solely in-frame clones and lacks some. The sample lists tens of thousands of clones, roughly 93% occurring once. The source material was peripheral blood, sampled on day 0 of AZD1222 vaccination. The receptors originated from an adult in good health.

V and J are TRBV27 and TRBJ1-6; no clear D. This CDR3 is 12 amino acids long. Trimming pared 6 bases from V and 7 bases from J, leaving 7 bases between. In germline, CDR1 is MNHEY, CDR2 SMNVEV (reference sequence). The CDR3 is CASREMNSPLHF. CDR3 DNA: TGTGCCAGCAGAGAGATGAATTCACCCCTCCACTTT.

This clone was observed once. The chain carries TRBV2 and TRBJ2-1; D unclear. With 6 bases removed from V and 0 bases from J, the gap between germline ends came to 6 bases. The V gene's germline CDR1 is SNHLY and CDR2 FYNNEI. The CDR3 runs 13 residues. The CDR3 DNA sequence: TGTGCCAGCAGGACGGACTCCTACAATGAGCAGTTCTTC. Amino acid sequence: CASRTDSYNEQFF.

This CDR3 reads CASSFTGLSYEQYF. CDR3 nucleotides: TGTGCCAGCAGCTTCACAGGACTTTCCTACGAGCAGTACTTC. V and J are TRBV5-5 and TRBJ2-7, with D possibly being TRBD1 or TRBD2 (5 bases each). The CDR3 totals 14 residues. The germline gives CDR1 SGHKS, CDR2 YYEKEE (reference sequence). Between the trimmed V and J ends, which lost 2 bases and 1 base, there was a span of 10 bases.

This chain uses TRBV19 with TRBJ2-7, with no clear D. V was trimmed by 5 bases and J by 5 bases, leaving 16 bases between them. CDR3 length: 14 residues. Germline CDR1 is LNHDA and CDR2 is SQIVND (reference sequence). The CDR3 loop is CASSPFPRTHEQYF. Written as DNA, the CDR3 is TGTGCCAGTAGTCCCTTCCCCAGGACCCACGAGCAGTACTTC.